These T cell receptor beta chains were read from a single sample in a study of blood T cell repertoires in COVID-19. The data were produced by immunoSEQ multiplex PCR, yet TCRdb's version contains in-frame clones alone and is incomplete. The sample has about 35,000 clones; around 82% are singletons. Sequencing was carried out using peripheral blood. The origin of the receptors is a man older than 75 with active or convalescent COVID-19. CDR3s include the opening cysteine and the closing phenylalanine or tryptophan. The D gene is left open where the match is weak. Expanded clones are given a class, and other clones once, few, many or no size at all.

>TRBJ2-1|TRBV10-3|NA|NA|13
CATSIGSYNEQFF
TGTGCCACCAGCATCGGCTCCTACAATGAGCAGTTCTTC
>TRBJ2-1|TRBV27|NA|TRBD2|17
CATRLTSGRNAYNEQFF
TGTGCCACTCGACTAACTAGCGGAAGAAACGCCTACAATGAGCAGTTCTTC
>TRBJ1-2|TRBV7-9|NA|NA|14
CASSWADPSYGYTF
TGTGCCAGCAGCTGGGCAGACCCTTCCTATGGCTACACCTTC
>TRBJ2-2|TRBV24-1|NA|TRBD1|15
CATSDPSGTAGELFF
TGTGCCACCAGTGATCCCTCTGGGACAGCTGGGGAGCTGTTTTTT
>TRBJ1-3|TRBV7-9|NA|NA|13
CASTSAGGNTIYF
TGTGCCAGCACCTCGGCCGGGGGAAACACCATATATTTT
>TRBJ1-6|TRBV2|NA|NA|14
CASWSGPNNSPLHF
TGTGCCAGCTGGTCAGGGCCCAATAATTCACCCCTCCACTTT
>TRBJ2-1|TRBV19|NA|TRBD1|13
CASGPTGYNEQFF
TGTGCCAGTGGACCGACAGGGTACAATGAGCAGTTCTTC
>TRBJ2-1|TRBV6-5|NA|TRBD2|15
CASRGGRSSYNEQFF
TGTGCCAGCAGGGGCGGGAGGAGCTCCTACAATGAGCAGTTCTTC
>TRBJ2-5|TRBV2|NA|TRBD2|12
CASFDGRETQYF
TGTGCCAGCTTCGACGGGAGGGAGACCCAGTACTTC
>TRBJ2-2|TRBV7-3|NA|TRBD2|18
CASSLRASGVANTGELFF
TGTGCCAGCAGCTTAAGGGCTAGCGGGGTCGCGAACACCGGGGAGCTGTTTTTT
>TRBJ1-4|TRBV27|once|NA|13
CASSFGGVEKLFF
TGTGCCAGCAGTTTTGGGGGGGTCGAAAAACTGTTTTTT
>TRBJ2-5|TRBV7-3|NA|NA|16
CASSSFGTPGGETQYF
TGTGCCAGCAGCTCTTTTGGGACCCCCGGGGGAGAGACCCAGTACTTC
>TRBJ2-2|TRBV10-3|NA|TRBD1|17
CAISVSGTGAGTGELFF
TGTGCCATCAGTGTCTCCGGGACAGGGGCGGGCACCGGGGAGCTGTTTTTT
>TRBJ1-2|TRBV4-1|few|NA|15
CASSQESTGGWEYTF
TGCGCCAGCAGCCAAGAATCGACAGGCGGTTGGGAGTACACCTTC
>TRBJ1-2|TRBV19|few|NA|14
CASSMDPQRGGYTF
TGTGCCAGTAGTATGGACCCCCAAAGGGGTGGCTACACCTTC
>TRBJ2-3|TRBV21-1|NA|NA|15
CASSSGREESDTQYF
TGTGCCAGCAGCTCAGGACGGGAGGAATCAGATACGCAGTATTTT
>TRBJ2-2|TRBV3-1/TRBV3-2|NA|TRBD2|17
CASSQGLAGGLAGELFF
TGTGCCAGCAGCCAAGGACTAGCGGGAGGGCTGGCCGGGGAGCTGTTTTTT
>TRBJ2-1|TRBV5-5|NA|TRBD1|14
CASSLQGDYNEQFF
TGTGCCAGCAGCTTGCAGGGGGACTACAATGAGCAGTTCTTC
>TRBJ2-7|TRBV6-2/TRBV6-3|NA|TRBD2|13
CASSLRTSGRRYF
TGTGCCAGCAGTTTGAGAACTAGCGGGAGACGGTACTTC
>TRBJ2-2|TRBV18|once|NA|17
CASSPVQGNANTGELFF
TGTGCCAGCTCACCTGTACAGGGAAACGCGAACACCGGGGAGCTGTTTTTT
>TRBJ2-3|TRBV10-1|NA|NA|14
CASSEISVTDTQYF
TGCGCCAGCAGTGAGATTTCTGTCACAGATACGCAGTATTTT
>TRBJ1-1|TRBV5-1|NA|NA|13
CASSLTGNTEAFF
TGCGCCAGCAGCTTGACAGGGAACACTGAAGCTTTCTTT
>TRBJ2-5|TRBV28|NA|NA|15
CASRLRRGQQETQYF
TGTGCCAGCAGACTCCGACGAGGGCAACAAGAGACCCAGTACTTC
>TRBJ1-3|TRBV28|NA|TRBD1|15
CASRIAGGPGNTIYF
TGTGCCAGCAGGATTGCAGGGGGCCCCGGAAACACCATATATTTT
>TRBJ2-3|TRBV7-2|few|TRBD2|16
CASSPQASGNTDTQYF
TGTGCCAGCAGCCCCCAGGCTAGCGGGAACACAGATACGCAGTATTTT
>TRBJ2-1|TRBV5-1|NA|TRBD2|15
CASSRGTSDYNEQFF
TGCGCCAGCAGTAGGGGGACTAGCGACTACAATGAGCAGTTCTTC
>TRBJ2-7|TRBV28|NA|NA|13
CASSSGDAYEQYF
TGTGCCAGCAGTTCGGGGGACGCCTACGAGCAGTACTTC
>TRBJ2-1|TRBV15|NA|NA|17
CATSRDLGVGSYNEQFF
TGTGCCACCAGCAGAGATCTAGGGGTGGGCTCCTACAATGAGCAGTTCTTC
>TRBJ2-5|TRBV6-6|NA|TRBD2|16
CASSYSSRGGQETQYF
TGTGCCAGCAGTTACTCTAGCCGGGGGGGACAAGAGACCCAGTACTTC
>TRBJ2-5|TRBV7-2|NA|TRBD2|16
CASSQRTSGAPLTQYF
TGTGCCAGCAGCCAAAGGACTAGCGGGGCCCCGTTAACCCAGTACTTC
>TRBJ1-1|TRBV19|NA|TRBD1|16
CASSHRQGAQNTEAFF
TGTGCCAGTAGCCATCGACAGGGGGCGCAGAACACTGAAGCTTTCTTT
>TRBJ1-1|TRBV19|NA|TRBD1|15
CASSWTGEMNTEAFF
TGTGCCAGTAGTTGGACAGGCGAAATGAACACTGAAGCTTTCTTT
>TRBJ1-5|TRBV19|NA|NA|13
CASSRQMAQPQHF
TGTGCCAGTAGTAGGCAGATGGCTCAGCCCCAGCATTTT
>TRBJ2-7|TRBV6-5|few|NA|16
CASSYSRFSRPYEQYF
TGTGCCAGCAGTTACTCGAGGTTTTCAAGGCCGTACGAGCAGTACTTC
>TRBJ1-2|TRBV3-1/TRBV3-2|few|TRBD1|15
CASSQGAGGDYGYTF
TGTGCCAGCAGTCAAGGGGCAGGGGGAGACTATGGCTACACCTTC
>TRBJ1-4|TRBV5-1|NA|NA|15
CASSLGSGGLEKLFF
TGCGCCAGCAGCTTGGGATCAGGAGGTCTTGAAAAACTGTTTTTT
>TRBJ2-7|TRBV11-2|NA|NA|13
CASSSSPSYEQYF
TGTGCCAGCAGTTCTAGCCCTAGCTACGAGCAGTACTTC
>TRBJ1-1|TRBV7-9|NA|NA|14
CASSSYRESAEAFF
TGTGCCAGCAGCTCCTACAGAGAGTCGGCTGAAGCTTTCTTT
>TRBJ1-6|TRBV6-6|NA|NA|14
CASSYSRGISPLHF
TGTGCCAGCAGTTACTCGAGGGGGATTTCACCCCTCCACTTT
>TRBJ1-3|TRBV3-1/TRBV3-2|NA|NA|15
CASSQAGSSGNTIYF
TGTGCCAGCAGCCAAGCGGGGAGCTCTGGAAACACCATATATTTT